The 27 T cell receptor beta chains listed next were all sequenced from one sample in a study of OX40 agonist ivuxolimab in advanced cancers. Using immunoSEQ multiplex PCR, the repertoire was profiled, and TCRdb retains in-frame clones only, with some absent. Here the sample spans 85,000 to 100,000 clones, over 75% being singletons. This specimen was CD4+ or CD8+ T cells sorted from blood, taken in a trial of the OX40 agonist ivuxolimab. These receptors all stem from an adult with an advanced solid tumor such as melanoma, head and neck, liver or kidney cancer.

The chain couples TRBV5-5 to TRBJ1-2; D remains ambiguous. The germline gives CDR1 SGHKS, CDR2 YYEKEE (reference sequence). The CDR3 spans 14 residues. Trimming pared 0 bases from V and 7 bases from J, leaving 13 bases between. The chain's CDR3 is CASSLVQSFGGYTF. The CDR3 DNA reads TGTGCCAGCAGCTTGGTACAGTCGTTCGGTGGCTACACCTTC.

CDR3 region: CASSRQGSTDTQYF. CDR3 DNA: TGTGCCAGCAGTAGGCAGGGGAGCACAGATACGCAGTATTTT. The V gene is TRBV25-1, the J gene TRBJ2-3; maybe TRBD1 (6 bases). The CDR3 has 14 residues. Germline V gene lookup returns CDR1 MGHDK and CDR2 SYGVNS. V lost 5 bases and J lost 0, with 9 bases in between. Filled out from reference TRBV25-1 and TRBJ2-3, the complete variable domain reads EADIYQTPRYLVIGTGKKITLECSQTMGHDKMYWYQQDPGMELHLIHYSYGVNSTEKGDLSSESTVSRIRTEHFPLTLESARPSHTSQYLCASSRQGSTDTQYFGPGTRLTVL.

The chain links TRBV7-3 to TRBJ2-5; TRBD2 matches 11 bases. CDR1 is SGHTA, CDR2 FQGTGA, per germline. This CDR3 is 14 amino acids long. J was trimmed by 4 bases and V by 8 bases; bases with no gene match: 6. The CDR3 DNA is TGTGCCAGCTCCGGGGGGACTAGCGGAGAGACCCAGTACTTC. Protein product: CASSGGTSGETQYF.

The V gene is TRBV27, the J gene TRBJ2-5, with unresolved D. The V and J ends lost 5 bases and 1 base respectively, with 8 bases between them. The CDR3 runs 13 residues. The germline gives CDR1 MNHEY, CDR2 SMNVEV (reference sequence). This CDR3 is CASSARSQETQYF. Here the CDR3 DNA reads TGTGCCAGCAGTGCCAGGAGCCAAGAGACCCAGTACTTC.

The chain employs TRBV7-8 and TRBJ1-1; D is unclear. This CDR3 has 15 amino acids. Trimming cost V 1 base and J 1 base, with 10 bases left between them. Germline V CDR1 and CDR2: SGHVS, FQNEAQ. The CDR3 sequence: CASSLVGDGNTEAFF. The DNA of the CDR3 is TGTGCCAGCAGCTTAGTGGGAGACGGGAACACTGAAGCTTTCTTT.

Turning to this clone: The junction and the germline gene differ at one end; a read error may be behind it. V and J are TRBV7-2 and TRBJ1-5, with TRBD1 as a possible D gene (6 bases). Germline V gene lookup returns CDR1 SGHTA and CDR2 FQGNSA. The CDR3 runs to 15 residues. The CDR3 DNA reads as TGCGCCAGCAGCCAAGACGCAGGGGGCAATCAGCCCCAGCATTTT. Amino acid sequence: CASSQDAGGNQPQHF.

The V gene is TRBV6-5, the J gene TRBJ2-5; D gene uncertain. Trimming removed 2 bases from V and 2 bases from J, with 6 bases in between. CDR3 length equals 13 residues. Looked up from germline, CDR1 is MNHEY and CDR2 is SVGAGI. DNA of the CDR3: TGTGCCAGCAGTTACAACAGACAAGAGACCCAGTACTTC. This gives the protein CASSYNRQETQYF.

The chain recombines TRBV4-3 with TRBJ2-7; D may match TRBD1 or TRBD2 (5 bases each). CDR3 size: 17 residues. From germline, CDR1 is LGHNA and CDR2 YSLEER. V lost 3 bases, J lost 0 bases, and 18 bases lay in between. The CDR3 loop reads CASSQGRGLTHSYEQYF. DNA for the CDR3: TGCGCCAGCAGCCAGGGACGCGGGTTAACGCACTCCTACGAGCAGTACTTC.

This clone was detected once. The chain carries TRBV5-4 and TRBJ2-1, with no clear D. Germline loops: CDR1 SGHNT, CDR2 YYREEE (reference sequence). The V and J ends lost 3 bases and 9 bases respectively, with 13 bases between them. The CDR3 has 13 residues. The CDR3 region has the DNA TGTGCCAGCAGCTACCGGACGACGACTGAGCAGTTCTTC. Its protein product is CASSYRTTTEQFF.

V is TRBV11-1 and J is TRBJ2-2; 9 positions match TRBD1. Unmatched junction bases numbered 3, after V lost 7 bases and J lost 3 bases. CDR1 is SGHAT and CDR2 is FQDESV in the germline V gene (reference sequence). The CDR3 is 14 amino acids. The CDR3 coding sequence is TGTGCCAGCAAGAGGGACAGGGACACCGGGGAGCTGTTTTTT. Translation: CASKRDRDTGELFF.

The chain uses TRBV4-1 and TRBJ1-3; 7 nucleotides agree with TRBD1. Germline CDR1 is MGHRA and CDR2 is YSYEKL. The CDR3 loop spans 17 amino acids. V gave up 0 bases and J gave up 1 base; unmatched junction bases: 6. CDR3 loop: CASSQDVLQGSGNTIYF. Here the CDR3 DNA reads TGCGCCAGCAGCCAAGACGTCCTACAGGGGTCTGGAAACACCATATATTTT.

The chain couples TRBV7-2 to TRBJ2-7; D possibly corresponds to TRBD1 (5 bases). The CDR3 loop spans 15 amino acids. The V and J ends lost 5 bases and 2 bases respectively, with 16 bases between them. CDR1 is SGHTA and CDR2 is FQGNSA in the germline V gene. CDR3 sequence: CASSIPGAGTYEQYF. The CDR3 DNA reads TGTGCCAGCAGCATCCCCGGAGCAGGGACCTACGAGCAGTACTTC.

J is TRBJ2-2 and V is TRBV4-3; TRBD2 agrees at 7 bases. The V and J ends lost 0 bases and 6 bases, in that order; junction bases with no gene match: 7. The CDR3 is 16 amino acids. Germline V gene lookup returns CDR1 LGHNA and CDR2 YSLEER. The DNA of the CDR3 is TGCGCCAGCAGCCAAGATCCAGTGGGGAGGGCCGGGGAGCTGTTTTTT. Its translation: CASSQDPVGRAGELFF.

This sequence joins TRBV25-1 and TRBJ2-4, with unresolved D. Per germline, CDR1 MGHDK and CDR2 SYGVNS. This CDR3 comprises 12 residues. V was pared by 2 bases and J by 8 bases, with 7 bases between. The DNA of the CDR3 is TGTGCCAGCAGTGAAGGGGTTGACATTCAGTACTTC. Amino acids: CASSEGVDIQYF.

This chain uses TRBV30 with TRBJ1-3; unclear D gene. The germline CDR1 and CDR2 sequences are GTSNPN and SVGIG (reference sequence). This CDR3 contains 12 residues. V lost 5 bases and J 4 bases, leaving 9 bases between the germline ends. Written as DNA, the CDR3 is TGTGCCTGGGGGTTTTTCGGAAACACCATATATTTT. It is translated as CAWGFFGNTIYF.

The chain joins TRBV6-5 to TRBJ2-3; D is ambiguous. This CDR3 is built from 14 residues. V lost 5 bases, J lost 2 bases, and 11 bases lay in between. From germline, CDR1 is MNHEY and CDR2 SVGAGI. DNA of the CDR3: TGTGCCAGCAGTAAATGGGGTAACACAGATACGCAGTATTTT. Translating it yields CASSKWGNTDTQYF.

The chain joins TRBV11-2 to TRBJ2-2, with D unresolved. V was trimmed by 6 bases and J by 1 base, leaving 3 bases between them. The CDR3 totals 12 residues. Per the germline V gene, CDR1 is SGHAT and CDR2 is FQNNGV. The CDR3: CASRVNTGELFF. The CDR3 DNA reads TGTGCCAGCAGGGTGAACACCGGGGAGCTGTTTTTT.

The V and J genes are TRBV7-8 and TRBJ2-5, with D perhaps matching TRBD2 (5 bases). Germline V gives CDR1 SGHVS, CDR2 FQNEAQ. This CDR3 comprises 14 residues. The germline V and J ends were trimmed by 8 bases and 4 bases, with 17 bases remaining between them. CDR3 DNA: TGTGCCAGCTACCCTTCTGGACTCGGAGAGACCCAGTACTTC. It translates to CASYPSGLGETQYF.

This chain links TRBV5-1 with TRBJ2-3; D may be TRBD1 (6 bases). Between the trimmed V and J ends, which lost 2 bases and 3 bases, there was a span of 10 bases. The germline CDR1 and CDR2 sequences are SGHRS and YFSETQ. CDR3 size: 14 residues. CDR3 sequence: CASSFQGRTDTQYF. In DNA, the CDR3 is TGCGCCAGCAGCTTTCAGGGGCGGACAGATACGCAGTATTTT.

The chain links TRBV27 to TRBJ2-1; D is tentatively TRBD1 or TRBD2 (5 bases each). The germline gives CDR1 MNHEY, CDR2 SMNVEV (reference sequence). V was shortened by 5 bases and J by 12 bases, with 23 bases between the two germline ends. The CDR3 is 15 amino acids. The CDR3 DNA reads as TGTGCCAGCAGTATGCAGGGAGCCCTTAATGTTGGGCAGTTCTTC. Translating it yields CASSMQGALNVGQFF.

The rearrangement uses TRBV28 and TRBJ2-7; 12 bases align to TRBD2. Germline lookup yields CDR1 MDHEN and CDR2 SYDVKM. V was clipped by 6 bases and J by 0 bases; unmatched bases: 3. This CDR3 is 15 amino acids long. As DNA, the CDR3 is TGTGCCAGCAGCTGGACTAGCGGGAACTCCTACGAGCAGTACTTC. Translation gives CASSWTSGNSYEQYF.

The V call is TRBV28, the J call TRBJ2-7; D is unresolved. V was pared by 6 bases and J by 3 bases, with 9 bases between. The CDR3 has 12 amino acids. Germline values: CDR1 MDHEN, CDR2 SYDVKM. In DNA form, the CDR3 reads TGTGCCAGCAGCCAGACCGGCTACGAGCAGTACTTC. Translated, it gives CASSQTGYEQYF.

This clone has just one count. Relative to the germline gene, one junction end is altered; a read error may explain this. The gene calls are TRBV10-2 and TRBJ1-1; 7 bases match TRBD1. CDR3 length: 16 amino acids. Germline V lookup: CDR1 WSHSY, CDR2 SAAADI. The CDR3 spells CASSDPDRVGNAEAFF. CDR3 sequence (DNA): TGCGCCAGCAGTGACCCTGACAGGGTTGGGAACGCTGAAGCTTTCTTT.

The chain is built from TRBV30 and TRBJ1-2, with no clear D. This CDR3 contains 15 residues. The V end was cut by 4 bases, the J end by 3 bases, with 18 bases between. Germline V gives CDR1 GTSNPN, CDR2 SVGIG (reference sequence). The CDR3 DNA follows: TGTGCCTGGACTGAGTCTGCGGGCAGATACTATGGCTACACCTTC. Residues: CAWTESAGRYYGYTF.

This chain connects TRBV2 to TRBJ2-3; D not certain. Germline-derived CDR1 and CDR2 are SNHLY and FYNNEI. The CDR3 extends over 14 amino acids. V lost 5 bases, J lost 0 bases, and 9 bases lay in between. CDR3 DNA sequence: TGTGCCAGCAGTCCGACCCTTAGCACAGATACGCAGTATTTT. Its protein product is CASSPTLSTDTQYF.

This sequence joins TRBV18 and TRBJ2-5; D is perhaps TRBD2 (6 bases). CDR3 length equals 15 residues. V lost 1 base and J lost 11, with 20 bases in between. The germline V gene has CDR1 KGHSH and CDR2 LQKENI. CDR3 protein: CASSPLVTAFREQYF. The CDR3 DNA follows: TGTGCCAGCTCACCACTTGTGACAGCCTTCCGGGAGCAGTACTTC.

The chain joins TRBV5-4 to TRBJ2-1; D is possibly TRBD1 (5 bases). The CDR3 loop spans 13 amino acids. Trimming pared 4 bases from V and 3 bases from J, leaving 8 bases between. Germline loops: CDR1 SGHNT, CDR2 YYREEE (reference sequence). CDR3 protein: CASSPTDYNEQFF. In DNA form, the CDR3 reads TGTGCCAGCAGCCCGACAGACTACAATGAGCAGTTCTTC.